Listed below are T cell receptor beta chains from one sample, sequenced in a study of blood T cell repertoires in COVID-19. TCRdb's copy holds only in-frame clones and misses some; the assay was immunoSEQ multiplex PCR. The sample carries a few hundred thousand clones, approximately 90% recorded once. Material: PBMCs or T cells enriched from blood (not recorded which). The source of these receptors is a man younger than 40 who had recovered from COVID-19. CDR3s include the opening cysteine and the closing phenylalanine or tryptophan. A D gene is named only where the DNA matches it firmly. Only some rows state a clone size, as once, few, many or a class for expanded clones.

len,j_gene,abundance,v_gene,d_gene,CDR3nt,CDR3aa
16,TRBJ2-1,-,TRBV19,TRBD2,TGTGCCAGTAGTTGGACTAGCGCCAGCTCCTACAATGAGCAGTTCTTC,CASSWTSASSYNEQFF
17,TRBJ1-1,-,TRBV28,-,-,CASSSSGQGTMNTEAFF
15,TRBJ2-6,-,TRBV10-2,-,TGCGCCAGCAGTGAGCCTACCTCTGGGGCCAACGTCCTGACTTTC,CASSEPTSGANVLTF
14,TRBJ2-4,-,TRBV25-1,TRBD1,TGTGCCAGCGTGCCCGGACAGGGTAAAAACATTCAGTACTTC,CASVPGQGKNIQYF
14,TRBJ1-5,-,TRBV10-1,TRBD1,TGCGCCAGCAGTGAGTCCAGGGGGGATCAGCCCCAGCATTTT,CASSESRGDQPQHF
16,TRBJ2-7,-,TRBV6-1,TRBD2,TGTGCCAGCAGTGACCCCCCTAGCGGGAGGGTTTACGAGCAGTACTTC,CASSDPPSGRVYEQYF
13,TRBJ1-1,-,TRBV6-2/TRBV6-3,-,TGTGCCAGCAGTTCACAGGGTACCACTGAAGCTTTCTTT,CASSSQGTTEAFF
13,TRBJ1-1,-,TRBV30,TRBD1,TGTGCCCAAAGACAGGGGAGGAACACTGAAGCTTTCTTT,CAQRQGRNTEAFF
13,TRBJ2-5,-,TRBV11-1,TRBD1,TGTGCCAGCAGCCGACAGGGGGAGGAGACCCAGTACTTC,CASSRQGEETQYF
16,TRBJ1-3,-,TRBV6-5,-,TGTGCCAGCAGTTCGTACCTTGGGGCAACTGGAAACACCATATATTTT,CASSSYLGATGNTIYF
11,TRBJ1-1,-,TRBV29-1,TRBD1,TGCAGCGTAAACCACAGGGGGGAAGCTTTCTTT,CSVNHRGEAFF
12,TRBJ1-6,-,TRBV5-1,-,TGCGCCAGCAGTTACCAGGGCTCACCCCTCCACTTT,CASSYQGSPLHF
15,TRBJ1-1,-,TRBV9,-,TGTGCCAGCAGCGCCCGATGGACAGCGAACACTGAAGCTTTCTTT,CASSARWTANTEAFF
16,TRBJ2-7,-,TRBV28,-,TGTGCCAGCAGCCACCCGGCCGGGACTGTAACCTACGAGCAGTACTTC,CASSHPAGTVTYEQYF
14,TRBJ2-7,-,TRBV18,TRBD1,TGTGCCAGCTCACTCGGACAGGTTTCCTACGAGCAGTACTTC,CASSLGQVSYEQYF
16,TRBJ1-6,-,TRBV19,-,TGTGCCAGTAGTATCGTTAGCACCGGAGGAAATTCACCCCTCCACTTT,CASSIVSTGGNSPLHF
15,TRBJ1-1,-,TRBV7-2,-,TGTGCCAGCAGCTTAACAATCGGGATGAACACTGAAGCTTTCTTT,CASSLTIGMNTEAFF
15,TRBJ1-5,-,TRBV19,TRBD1,TGTGCCAGTAGCGAACGCGACAGGGGCAATCAGCCCCAGCATTTT,CASSERDRGNQPQHF
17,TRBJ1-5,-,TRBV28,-,TGTGCCAGCATTACTGGGGGGGCGGATGGAAGCAATCAGCCCCAGCATTTT,CASITGGADGSNQPQHF
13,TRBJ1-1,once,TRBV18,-,TGTGCCAGTTCCCAGGGTGGGCACACTGAAGCTTTCTTT,CASSQGGHTEAFF
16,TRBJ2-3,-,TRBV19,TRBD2,TGTGCCAGTAGTATTAGCGGGAGAGCGAGCACAGATACGCAGTATTTT,CASSISGRASTDTQYF
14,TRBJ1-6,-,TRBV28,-,TGTGCCAGCAGGAACAGGGTATCGAATTCACCCCTCCACTTT,CASRNRVSNSPLHF